This section outlines one T cell receptor beta chain sequence together with its context. Its antigen is currently not known. No base-level quality is on record; no much larger clone is a single base apart. The sample belongs to a study of T cell changes during pregnancy in multiple sclerosis (dated by TCRdb to between 2018 and 2021). Looking at the study overall: The study examined how the T cell repertoire changed over the course of pregnancy in women with multiple sclerosis.

The CDR3 contains 13 residues, cysteine and phenylalanine counted. The DNA shown is the 39-base CDR3, in frame from base 1. Trimmed from V: 8 bases; trimmed from J: 5 bases; junction bases lacking a gene match: 10. The germline V gene (reference sequence) specifies GTSNPN as CDR1 and SVGIG as CDR2. To prepare the library, the immunoSEQ multiplex PCR assay was applied. TCRdb took over this immuneACCESS table, retaining in-frame rearrangements with V and J assigned. Such tables are incomplete; in checked studies, under half of the missing clones stem from an unresolved V gene, and the remainder is unexplained. The sample table records some 26,000 clones; about nine tenths of these occur just once. The leading ten clones occupy approximately 0.6% of the sample.

The sequence derives from a female donor in good health, enrolled as a control in a pregnancy study. The sequencing here drew on CD4+ T cells from peripheral blood mononuclear cells, taken in the first trimester of pregnancy. The sequence joins TRBV30 to TRBJ1-1, and TRBD1 aligns with 8 junction nucleotides. The nucleotides read TGTGCCGGGACCGGGACAGGTTTTACTGAAGCTTTCTTT. Translated, this is CAGTGTGFTEAFF.